Listed here are 21 T cell receptor beta chains from one sample, sequenced in a study of cytomegalovirus exposure and HLA in healthy donors. The PCR ran on 60 Vbeta and 13 Jbeta primers. Profiled with immunoSEQ multiplex PCR; TCRdb holds only in-frame clones, not every one. The table shows over 100,000 clones, with roughly 77% occurring only once. Sequenced: PBMCs. The receptors come from a man in his thirties or forties in good health and CMV-seronegative.

The gene calls are TRBV5-6 and TRBJ2-2, with D hard to call. Germline assignment: CDR1 SGHDT and CDR2 YYEEEE. The CDR3 extends over 13 amino acids. The ends were cut back, 5 bases at V and 6 bases at J, with 11 bases in the middle. The CDR3 DNA reads as TGTGCCAGCAGTTACCCCACTCCCGGGGAGCTGTTTTTT. It translates to CASSYPTPGELFF.

This clone was seen once. This chain connects TRBV5-8 to TRBJ2-7; D may be TRBD1 (5 bases). Trimming removed 0 bases from V and 1 base from J, with 11 bases in between. CDR1 is SGHTS and CDR2 is YDEGEE in the germline V gene. The CDR3 spans 15 residues. Written as DNA, the CDR3 is TGTGCCAGCAGCTTGGCCGGCTCAGGGTCCTACGAGCAGTACTTC. This encodes CASSLAGSGSYEQYF.

CDR3 in DNA: TGTGCCAGCAGCCCGGACAGGGGGCGCGCTTACGAGCAGTACTTC. It encodes CASSPDRGRAYEQYF. The V and J genes are TRBV7-2 and TRBJ2-7, with TRBD1 matching over 11 bases. Germline trimming cut 5 bases from V and 4 bases from J; bases unmatched to any gene: 7. Germline V gene data show CDR1 as SGHTA and CDR2 as FQGNSA. This CDR3 is built from 15 residues.

The chain employs TRBV6-5 and TRBJ1-6, with TRBD1 matching 7 bases. Germline V lookup: CDR1 MNHEY, CDR2 SVGAGI. Germline trimming cut 2 bases from V and 9 bases from J; bases unmatched to any gene: 7. CDR3 size: 15 residues. The CDR3 loop is CASSYASRGSSPLHF. CDR3 bases: TGTGCCAGCAGTTACGCCTCCAGGGGGAGTTCACCCCTCCACTTT.

This CDR3 is CASSVRDSSYEQYF. The CDR3 DNA follows: TGTGCCAGCAGCGTAAGGGACAGCTCCTACGAGCAGTACTTC. This chain joins TRBV6-1 and TRBJ2-7; TRBD1 matches at 7 bases. The trim removed 6 bases at V and 0 bases at J, leaving 5 bases unmatched. This CDR3 has 14 amino acids. Germline CDR1 and CDR2: MNHNS and SASEGT.

The V call is TRBV2, the J call TRBJ1-2; 9 nucleotides match TRBD1. The V segment lost 1 base and the J segment 10 bases; nucleotides outside the gene matches: 10. The germline V gene has CDR1 SNHLY and CDR2 FYNNEI. The CDR3 runs 15 residues. The CDR3 DNA reads TGTGCCAGCAGTGAAGGATGGGGACAGGGTTCAAACTACACCTTC. This codes for CASSEGWGQGSNYTF.

The chain employs TRBV6-5 and TRBJ1-2; 9 positions match TRBD1. Unmatched junction bases numbered 6, after V lost 6 bases and J lost 4 bases. Germline lookup yields CDR1 MNHEY and CDR2 SVGAGI. This CDR3 contains 14 residues. The CDR3 DNA is TGTGCCAGCAGCCGGGACAGGGCCCCCTATGGCTACACCTTC. Residues: CASSRDRAPYGYTF.

V is TRBV7-2 and J is TRBJ2-2; no firm D call. The CDR3 contains 15 residues. Germline V gene data show CDR1 as SGHTA and CDR2 as FQGNSA. Trimming stripped 2 bases from V and 4 bases from J, with 11 bases between. The CDR3 nucleotides are TGTGCCAGCAGCTTATCACCCTTGAGCACCGGGGAGCTGTTTTTT. Translating it yields CASSLSPLSTGELFF.

The chain has TRBV27 and TRBJ2-5; D is perhaps TRBD2 (5 bases). CDR1 MNHEY and CDR2 SMNVEV come from the germline V gene (reference sequence). CDR3 length: 13 residues. V was trimmed by 6 bases and J by 3 bases, leaving 11 bases between them. CDR3 sequence: CASSPWREETQYF. DNA of the CDR3: TGTGCCAGCAGCCCGTGGCGGGAAGAGACCCAGTACTTC.

Concerning this clone itself: A junction boundary mismatches the germline segment, possibly from a read error. The CDR3 coding sequence is TGTGCCAGCAGCCGGGGATGGGGAGGCAATCAGCTCCAGCATTTT. Encoded protein: CASSRGWGGNQLQHF. The chain uses TRBV27 and TRBJ1-5; no clear D gene. CDR3 length: 15 amino acids. CDR1 is MNHEY, CDR2 SMNVEV, per germline (reference sequence).

The rearrangement joins TRBV10-2 to TRBJ1-1; TRBD1 agrees at 8 bases. Losses at the gene ends were 2 bases for V and 4 bases for J; bases not matched to a gene: 0. Germline CDR1 is WSHSY and CDR2 is SAAADI. CDR3 length: 13 residues. In nucleotides, the CDR3 is TGCGCCAGCAGTGAGACAGGGGGCACTGAAGCTTTCTTT. It specifies CASSETGGTEAFF.

This clone showed up many times. The rearrangement uses TRBV19 and TRBJ1-2, with 7 bases identical to TRBD1. V lost 5 bases, J lost 7 bases, and 7 bases stayed unmatched. The CDR3 contains 13 residues. Germline V gene lookup returns CDR1 LNHDA and CDR2 SQIVND (reference sequence). The CDR3 region has the DNA TGTGCCAGTAGTCGACAGGGTGAAGGTGGCTACACCTTC. Its protein is CASSRQGEGGYTF.

This clone has a handful of counts. The chain combines TRBV5-1 with TRBJ1-1; 7 nucleotides agree with TRBD1. Germline assignment: CDR1 SGHRS and CDR2 YFSETQ. This CDR3 region has 14 residues. The V gene end was trimmed by 5 bases and the J gene end by 2 bases; junction bases not matched to a gene: 6. The DNA for the CDR3 is TGCGCCAGCAGACGGGACAGCCATAACACTGAAGCTTTCTTT. Its protein is CASRRDSHNTEAFF.

This chain links TRBV30 with TRBJ2-3; 11 bases align to TRBD2. CDR1 is GTSNPN and CDR2 is SVGIG in the germline V gene (reference sequence). V lost 5 bases to trimming and J lost 2 bases; unmatched junction nucleotides: 3. CDR3 length: 14 amino acids. The CDR3 nucleotides read TGTGCCTGGGGGACTAGCGGAAACACAGATACGCAGTATTTT. This encodes CAWGTSGNTDTQYF.

The chain couples TRBV2 to TRBJ1-5; a weak D match, TRBD1 (6 bases). Germline CDR1 is SNHLY and CDR2 is FYNNEI. V dropped 0 bases and J dropped 0 bases, with 6 bases sitting between them. This CDR3 has 15 residues. CDR3: CASSEAGHSNQPQHF. In nucleotides, the CDR3 is TGTGCCAGCAGTGAAGCGGGACATAGCAATCAGCCCCAGCATTTT.

V usage is TRBV6-1 and J usage is TRBJ1-1; 7 bases match TRBD1. Trimming at V came to 3 bases and at J to 4 bases, leaving 2 bases not matched to a gene. The CDR3 loop spans 13 amino acids. Germline V gives CDR1 MNHNS, CDR2 SASEGT. CDR3 bases: TGTGCCAGCAGTGAGGGGACAGTCACTGAAGCTTTCTTT. This codes for CASSEGTVTEAFF.

This chain connects TRBV6-5 to TRBJ1-2; 7 nucleotides align to TRBD1. CDR3 size: 13 residues. Germline V CDR1 and CDR2: MNHEY, SVGAGI. Trimming cost V 10 bases and J 4 bases; bases outside gene matches: 9. CDR3 loop: CATVLPGGYGYTF. CDR3 DNA sequence: TGTGCCACCGTACTACCAGGGGGCTATGGCTACACCTTC.

The sample holds one count of this clone. The chain uses TRBV5-6 and TRBJ2-7, with a possible D match to TRBD1 (6 bases). The V end was cut by 3 bases, the J end by 2 bases, with 9 bases between. The CDR3 covers 13 residues. Per germline, CDR1 SGHDT and CDR2 YYEEEE. The CDR3 protein is CASSSGTTYEQYF. The CDR3 DNA reads TGTGCCAGCAGCTCAGGGACAACCTACGAGCAGTACTTC.

In nucleotides, the CDR3 is TGTGCCAGCAGTGCTTCTACCCTCTTCACTAATGAAAAACTGTTTTTT. This sequence encodes CASSASTLFTNEKLFF. The chain carries TRBV5-8 and TRBJ1-4; D not resolved. Germline V gives CDR1 SGHTS, CDR2 YDEGEE. The CDR3 sequence is 16 residues long. Trimming stripped 5 bases from V and 2 bases from J, with 16 bases between.

The V call is TRBV19, the J call TRBJ1-2; D might be TRBD1 (5 bases). The CDR3 runs to 13 residues. Germline V gene data show CDR1 as LNHDA and CDR2 as SQIVND (reference sequence). The ends were cut back, 4 bases at V and 3 bases at J, with 9 bases in the middle. The CDR3 loop is CASSTGSHYGYTF. CDR3 DNA: TGTGCCAGTAGTACAGGGTCCCACTATGGCTACACCTTC. The full variable domain, completed using reference TRBV19 and TRBJ1-2, is DGGITQSPKYLFRKEGQNVTLSCEQNLNHDAMYWYRQDPGQGLRLIYYSQIVNDFQKGDIAEGYSVSREKKESFPLTVTSAQKNPTAFYLCASSTGSHYGYTFGSGTRLTVV.

The CDR3 spells CASSVNTDTQYF. CDR3 sequence (DNA): TGTGCCAGCAGTGTAAACACAGATACGCAGTATTTT. V usage is TRBV28 and J usage is TRBJ2-3; no clear D. Germline CDR1 MDHEN, CDR2 SYDVKM. Trimming left V 5 bases short and J 2 bases short, with 5 bases between. There are 12 residues in the CDR3.